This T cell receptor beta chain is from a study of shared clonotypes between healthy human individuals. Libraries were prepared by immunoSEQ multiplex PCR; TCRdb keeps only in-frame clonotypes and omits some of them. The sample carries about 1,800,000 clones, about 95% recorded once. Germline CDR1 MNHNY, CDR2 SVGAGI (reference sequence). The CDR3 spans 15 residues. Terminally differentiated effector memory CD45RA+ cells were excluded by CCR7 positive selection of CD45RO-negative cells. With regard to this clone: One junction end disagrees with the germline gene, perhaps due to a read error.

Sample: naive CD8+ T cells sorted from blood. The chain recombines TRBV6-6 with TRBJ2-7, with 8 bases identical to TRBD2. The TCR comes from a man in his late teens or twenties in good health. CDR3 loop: CASSLEVAGSFEQYF. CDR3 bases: TGTGCCAGCAGCCTCGAGGTAGCGGGATCCTTCGAGCAGTACTTC.